This T cell receptor beta chain was found in a study of Graves' ophthalmopathy and Graves' hyperthyroidism. This clonotype was observed at least ten times. No antigen is known for it. Whole-study findings and limits: Ophthalmopathy progression cases were predicted by the model with 60% to 71% sensitivity and around 72% specificity.

Investigators amplified TCR beta CDR3 regions from RNA transcripts. RT-PCR with HTBI primers came first, then second-round multiplex PCR. TCRdb fed the multiplex PCR reads into MiXCR, producing one record per CDR3 protein. The table records about 500,000 distinct CDR3 sequences, 35% to 45% of them present only once. CDR1 ENHRY and CDR2 SYGVKD come from the germline V gene. This CDR3 has 16 amino acids. J was trimmed by 2 bases and V by 6 bases; bases with no gene match: 13. Other autoimmune diseases, uncontrolled infections, pregnancy or lactation excluded patients from enrollment. Sequenced material: peripheral blood or thyroid tissue (not recorded which). This receptor was obtained from an adult man with Graves' hyperthyroidism. This chain joins TRBV10-3 and TRBJ2-7; 7 nucleotides line up with TRBD1. The chain's CDR3 is CAISTTPGQKTYEQYF. CDR3 coding DNA: TGTGCCATCAGCACAACCCCGGGACAGAAGACCTACGAGCAGTACTTC.